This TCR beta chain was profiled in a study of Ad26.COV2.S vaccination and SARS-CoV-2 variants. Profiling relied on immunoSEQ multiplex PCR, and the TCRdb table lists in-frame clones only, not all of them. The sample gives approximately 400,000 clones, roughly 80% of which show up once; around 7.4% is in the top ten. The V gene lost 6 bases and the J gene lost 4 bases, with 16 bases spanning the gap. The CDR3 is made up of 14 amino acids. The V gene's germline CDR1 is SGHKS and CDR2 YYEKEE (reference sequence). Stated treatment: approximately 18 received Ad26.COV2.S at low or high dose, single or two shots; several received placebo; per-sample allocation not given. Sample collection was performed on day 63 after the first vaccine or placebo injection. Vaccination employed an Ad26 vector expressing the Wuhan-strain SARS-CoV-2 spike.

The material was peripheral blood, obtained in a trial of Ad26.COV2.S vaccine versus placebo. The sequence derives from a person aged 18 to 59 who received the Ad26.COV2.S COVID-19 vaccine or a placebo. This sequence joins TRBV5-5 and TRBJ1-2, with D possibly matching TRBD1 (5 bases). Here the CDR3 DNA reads TGTGCCAGCACCACCGTTTTAGGGGCCTATGGCTACACCTTC. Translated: CASTTVLGAYGYTF.